This T cell receptor (beta chain) was sequenced for a study of T cells in Graves' hyperthyroidism and ophthalmopathy. Study-wide findings and caveats: Blood also showed most of the thyroid clonotypes that were expanded above 0.001.

Uncontrolled infection, other autoimmune disease, pregnancy or lactation barred patients from enrollment. RNA transcripts yielded amplified TCR beta CDR3 regions. When the TCR CDR3 underwent first-round RT-PCR, the HTBI primer set was used. TCRdb used MiXCR to reprocess the multiplex PCR reads, holding one entry per CDR3 protein. The sample contains 300,000 to 450,000 distinct CDR3 sequences, about 15% of which appear only once. Comment on this clonotype: Its cognate antigen is unknown.

The TCR was taken from a woman aged 25 to 39 with Graves' hyperthyroidism. The sample consisted of blood.

Here the CDR3 reads CASSLDLGGSSYEQYF. In DNA, the CDR3 is TGTGCCAGCAGCCTGGATCTTGGGGGGAGCTCCTACGAGCAGTACTTC. The rearrangement links TRBV4-2 to TRBJ2-7; perhaps TRBD2 as D (6 bases). Germline CDR1 reads LGHNA; CDR2 reads YNFKEQ. The CDR3 totals 16 residues. Trimming took off 4 bases at V and 0 bases at J, with 16 bases between the two ends.